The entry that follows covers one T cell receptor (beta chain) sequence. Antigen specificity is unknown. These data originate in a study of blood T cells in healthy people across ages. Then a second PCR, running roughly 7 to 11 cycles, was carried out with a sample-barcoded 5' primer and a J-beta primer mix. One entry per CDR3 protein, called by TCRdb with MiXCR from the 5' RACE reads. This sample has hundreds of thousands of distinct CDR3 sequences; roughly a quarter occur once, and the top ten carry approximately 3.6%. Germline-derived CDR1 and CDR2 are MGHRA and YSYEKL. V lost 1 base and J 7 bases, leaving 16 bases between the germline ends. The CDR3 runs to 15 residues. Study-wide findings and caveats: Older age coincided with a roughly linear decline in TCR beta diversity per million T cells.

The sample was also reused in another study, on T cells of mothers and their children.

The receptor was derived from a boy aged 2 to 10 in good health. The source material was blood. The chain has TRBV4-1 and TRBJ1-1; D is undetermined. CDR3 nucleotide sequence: TGCGCCAGCAGCCAAGTGTATGGGGTACCACTTGAAGCTTTCTTT. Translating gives CASSQVYGVPLEAFF.